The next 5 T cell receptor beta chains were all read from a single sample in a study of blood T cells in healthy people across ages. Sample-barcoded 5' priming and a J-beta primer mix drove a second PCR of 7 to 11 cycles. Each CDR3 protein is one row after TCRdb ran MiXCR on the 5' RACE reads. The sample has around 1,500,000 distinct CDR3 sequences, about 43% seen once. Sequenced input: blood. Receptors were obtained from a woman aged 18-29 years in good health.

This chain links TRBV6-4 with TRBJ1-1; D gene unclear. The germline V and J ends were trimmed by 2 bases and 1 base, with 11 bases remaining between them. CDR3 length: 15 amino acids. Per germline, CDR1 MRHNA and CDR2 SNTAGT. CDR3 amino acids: CASSDRSSGNTEAFF. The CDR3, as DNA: TGTGCCAGCAGTGACCGGAGTTCGGGGAACACTGAAGCTTTCTTT.

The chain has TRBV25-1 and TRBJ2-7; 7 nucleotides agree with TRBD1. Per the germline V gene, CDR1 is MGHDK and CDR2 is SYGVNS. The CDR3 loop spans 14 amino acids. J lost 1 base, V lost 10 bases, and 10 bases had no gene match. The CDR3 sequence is CATALSTGSYEQYF. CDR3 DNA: TGTGCCACAGCACTTTCGACAGGGTCCTACGAGCAGTACTTC.

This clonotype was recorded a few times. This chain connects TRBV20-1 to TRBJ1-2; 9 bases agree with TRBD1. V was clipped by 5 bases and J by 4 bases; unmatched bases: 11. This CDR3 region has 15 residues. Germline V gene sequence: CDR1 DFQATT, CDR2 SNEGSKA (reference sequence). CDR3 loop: CSARQGTGLRYGYTF. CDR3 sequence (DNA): TGCAGTGCTCGGCAAGGGACAGGGCTACGCTATGGCTACACCTTC.

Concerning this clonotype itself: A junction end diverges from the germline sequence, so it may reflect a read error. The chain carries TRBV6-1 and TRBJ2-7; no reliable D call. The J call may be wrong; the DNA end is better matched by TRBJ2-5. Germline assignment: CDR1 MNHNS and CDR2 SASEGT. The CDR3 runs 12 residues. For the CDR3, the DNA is TGTGTCAGCAGTGAAGCCGGGGAGACCCAGTACTTC. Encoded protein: CVSSEAGETQYF.

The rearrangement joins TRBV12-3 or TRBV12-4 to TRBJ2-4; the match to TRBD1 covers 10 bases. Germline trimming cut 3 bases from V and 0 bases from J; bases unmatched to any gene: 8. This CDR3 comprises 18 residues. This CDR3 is CASSLGLGTGAAKNIQYF. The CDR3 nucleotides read TGTGCCAGCAGTTTGGGTCTCGGGACAGGGGCAGCCAAAAACATTCAGTACTTC.